The 24 T cell receptor beta chains below all came from one sample that was sequenced in a study of early T cells in non-severe SARS-CoV-2 infection. TCRdb reprocessed the 5' RACE reads with MiXCR, giving one entry per CDR3 protein. The table has over 90,000 distinct CDR3 sequences, about an eighth seen once. What was sequenced was whole blood. The receptors stem from an adult who was a healthcare worker with PCR-confirmed SARS-CoV-2 infection or an uninfected control (not recorded which).

This clonotype was detected only a few times. The V call is TRBV10-3, the J call TRBJ1-2, with D possibly being TRBD1 (6 bases). CDR1 is ENHRY and CDR2 is SYGVKD in the germline V gene. The CDR3 contains 15 residues. The V end was cut by 11 bases, the J end by 6 bases, with 25 bases between. CDR3 DNA sequence: TGTGCCGCCCAAAGGACAGTTGAGGGGAGCGATGGCTACACCTTC. Its protein product is CAAQRTVEGSDGYTF.

Ten or more counts support this clonotype. V gene TRBV7-9 combines with J gene TRBJ1-1; D ambiguous. V gave up 1 base and J gave up 0 bases, with 6 bases separating them. The germline gives CDR1 SEHNR, CDR2 FQNEAQ (reference sequence). The CDR3 spans 14 residues. Here the CDR3 reads CASSLGLLNTEAFF. The CDR3 DNA is TGTGCCAGCAGCTTAGGACTCTTGAACACTGAAGCTTTCTTT.

The chain is built from TRBV28 and TRBJ2-7; maybe TRBD1 (7 bases). CDR3 length: 15 amino acids. Per germline, CDR1 MDHEN and CDR2 SYDVKM. Trimming took 3 bases from V and 5 from J, leaving 17 bases between them. CDR3 coding DNA: TGTGCCAGCAGTTTCTCGTGGCAGGGGGGAAACGAGCAGTACTTC. It specifies CASSFSWQGGNEQYF.

The gene calls are TRBV19 and TRBJ2-1; 12 bases match TRBD2. With V trimmed by 3 bases and J by 1 base, 4 bases remained unmatched. CDR3 length equals 17 residues. CDR1 and CDR2 from the germline V gene are LNHDA and SQIVND (reference sequence). CDR3 loop: CASSITLAGGSYNEQFF. CDR3 in DNA: TGTGCCAGTAGTATTACGCTAGCGGGAGGGTCCTACAATGAGCAGTTCTTC.

This clonotype was seen only a few times. This chain joins TRBV2 and TRBJ2-5; TRBD1 is a possible D gene (6 bases). Trimming left V 6 bases short and J 5 bases short, with 16 bases between. This CDR3 has 14 amino acids. Germline V gene lookup returns CDR1 SNHLY and CDR2 FYNNEI. CDR3 sequence: CASRAQYRVETQYF. The CDR3 nucleotides read TGTGCCAGCAGAGCCCAATACAGGGTTGAGACCCAGTACTTC.

This clonotype occurred many times. The chain carries TRBV6-5 and TRBJ2-2; D is undetermined. CDR3 length equals 13 residues. The germline V and J ends were trimmed by 6 bases and 2 bases, with 7 bases remaining between them. Germline-derived CDR1 and CDR2 are MNHEY and SVGAGI. This CDR3 is CASSLTNTGELFF. CDR3 coding DNA: TGTGCCAGCAGCTTAACCAACACCGGGGAGCTGTTTTTT.

This clonotype has ten or more counts. The V gene is TRBV11-2, the J gene TRBJ1-2; possible D gene TRBD1, 5 bases. The CDR3 is 14 amino acids. CDR1 and CDR2 (germline): SGHAT, FQNNGV. Deletions cut 4 bases from V and 2 bases from J, with 11 bases between. The CDR3 DNA follows: TGTGCCAGCAGCTCAGGCAGGGCGAACTATGGCTACACCTTC. It is translated as CASSSGRANYGYTF.

Ten or more counts support this clonotype. The chain joins TRBV3-1 to TRBJ1-4; 7 nucleotides align to TRBD1. The CDR3 loop spans 16 amino acids. The germline gives CDR1 LGHDT, CDR2 YNNKEL (reference sequence). V gave up 1 base and J gave up 8 bases; unmatched junction bases: 10. The CDR3, as DNA: TGTGCCAGCAGCCAAGTTACGAGGACAGGAGGGGAAAAACTGTTTTTT. This encodes CASSQVTRTGGEKLFF. Combining the CDR3 with reference TRBV3-1 and TRBJ1-4 gives the whole variable domain DTAVSQTPKYLVTQMGNDKSIKCEQNLGHDTMYWYKQDSKKFLKIMFSYNNKELIINETVPNRFSPKSPDKAHLNLHINSLELGDSAVYFCASSQVTRTGGEKLFFGSGTQLSVL.

This clonotype has more than one count but fewer than ten. The chain links TRBV5-6 to TRBJ2-7, with 12 bases lining up with TRBD2. The CDR3 length is 15 residues. Losses at the gene ends were 2 bases for V and 6 bases for J; bases not matched to a gene: 6. Germline V lookup: CDR1 SGHDT, CDR2 YYEEEE. The CDR3 loop reads CASSFLAGGPGEQYF. The CDR3 DNA reads as TGTGCCAGCAGCTTTCTAGCGGGAGGGCCCGGCGAGCAGTACTTC.

V is TRBV3-1 and J is TRBJ2-5; 7 positions match TRBD2. J lost 5 bases, V lost 7 bases, and 4 bases had no gene match. CDR1 LGHDT and CDR2 YNNKEL come from the germline V gene (reference sequence). CDR3 length: 12 residues. CDR3 nucleotide sequence: TGTGCCAGCATAGGGGAGGGGGAGACCCAGTACTTC. This encodes CASIGEGETQYF.

The rearrangement uses TRBV4-3 and TRBJ2-6, with 7 bases that match TRBD1. Looked up from germline, CDR1 is LGHNA and CDR2 is YSLEER. The length of the CDR3 is 21 residues. J lost 0 bases, V lost 0 bases, and 14 bases had no gene match. CDR3 amino acids: CASSQDPNPIGTASGANVLTF. The DNA for the CDR3 is TGCGCCAGCAGCCAAGACCCTAACCCAATCGGGACAGCCTCTGGGGCCAACGTCCTGACTTTC.

At least ten counts were recorded for this clonotype. The chain combines TRBV19 with TRBJ2-1; 11 nucleotides agree with TRBD2. Germline CDR1 LNHDA, CDR2 SQIVND (reference sequence). CDR3 length: 17 amino acids. Germline trimming cut 1 base from V and 7 bases from J; bases unmatched to any gene: 9. This CDR3 is CASSIGLAGGLWNEQFF. In nucleotides, the CDR3 is TGTGCCAGTAGTATAGGTCTAGCGGGAGGCCTTTGGAATGAGCAGTTCTTC.

This clonotype was observed at least ten times. V gene TRBV6-2 or TRBV6-3 combines with J gene TRBJ2-6; 8 bases agree with TRBD1. The junction had 8 bases not matched to a gene; V was cut back by 7 bases and J by 0 bases. This CDR3 comprises 17 residues. Per germline, CDR1 MNHEY and CDR2 SVGEGT. This chain's CDR3 is CASTPGTGTSGANVLTF. The CDR3 nucleotides are TGTGCCAGCACCCCCGGGACAGGAACCTCTGGGGCCAACGTCCTGACTTTC.

V gene TRBV4-2 combines with J gene TRBJ2-1, with D unclear. This CDR3 contains 14 residues. V shed 0 bases and J shed 7 bases, with 10 bases lying between them. CDR1 and CDR2 from the germline V gene are LGHNA and YNFKEQ. CDR3 coding DNA: TGTGCCAGCAGCCAAGACTTGTGGGGAAATGAGCAGTTCTTC. Its translation: CASSQDLWGNEQFF.

This clonotype was recorded at least ten times. V is TRBV5-1 and J is TRBJ1-1; perhaps TRBD1 as D (5 bases). CDR3 length: 12 amino acids. The germline V gene has CDR1 SGHRS and CDR2 YFSETQ. V was shortened by 2 bases and J by 8 bases, with 10 bases between the two germline ends. The CDR3 is CASSFGNREAFF. The DNA for the CDR3 is TGCGCCAGCAGCTTCGGGAACAGGGAAGCTTTCTTT.

The V and J genes are TRBV20-1 and TRBJ2-6; no clear D. CDR1 and CDR2 (germline): DFQATT, SNEGSKA (reference sequence). There are 13 residues in the CDR3. V was cut by 3 bases and J by 3 bases, with 6 bases left in between. The CDR3 DNA reads as TGCAGTGCTAGGCCCAATGGGGCCAACGTCCTGACTTTC. This sequence encodes CSARPNGANVLTF.

The CDR3 protein is CSASRHTPNTGELFF. CDR3 bases: TGCAGTGCTAGCCGTCACACCCCGAACACCGGGGAGCTGTTTTTT. The rearrangement uses TRBV20-1 and TRBJ2-2, with unresolved D. The CDR3 totals 15 residues. The V gene lost 3 bases and the J gene lost 0 bases, with 11 bases spanning the gap. Germline V CDR1 and CDR2: DFQATT, SNEGSKA (reference sequence).

The V gene is TRBV20-1, the J gene TRBJ1-2; no clear D. Germline CDR1 reads DFQATT; CDR2 reads SNEGSKA (reference sequence). Trimming left V 0 bases short and J 3 bases short, with 8 bases between. The CDR3 extends over 13 amino acids. This CDR3 reads CSARDSRDYGYTF. The CDR3 bases are TGCAGTGCTAGAGATTCGCGGGACTATGGCTACACCTTC.

The chain carries TRBV15 and TRBJ1-6; D not resolved. V was trimmed by 0 bases and J by 11 bases, leaving 5 bases between them. This CDR3 has 12 residues. CDR1 and CDR2 from the germline V gene are LNHNV and YYDKDF (reference sequence). The CDR3, as DNA: TGTGCCACCAGCAGAGATCGGACACCCCTCCACTTT. Translating it yields CATSRDRTPLHF. Using reference TRBV15 and TRBJ1-6 for the parts outside the CDR3, the full variable domain is DAMVIQNPRYQVTQFGKPVTLSCSQTLNHNVMYWYQQKSSQAPKLLFHYYDKDFNNEADTPDNFQSRRPNTSFCFLDIRSPGLGDTAMYLCATSRDRTPLHFGNGTRLTVT.

The chain employs TRBV5-1 and TRBJ1-5; D not certain. Germline V gives CDR1 SGHRS, CDR2 YFSETQ. The germline V and J ends were trimmed by 7 bases and 1 base, with 9 bases remaining between them. CDR3 length: 13 amino acids. This CDR3 is CASQDLSNQPQHF. The CDR3, as DNA: TGCGCCAGCCAGGACCTCAGCAATCAGCCCCAGCATTTT.

This clonotype was counted many times. The chain uses TRBV6-6 and TRBJ2-7; D is unclear. The CDR3 has 14 amino acids. Trimming pared 0 bases from V and 3 bases from J, leaving 9 bases between. The V gene's germline CDR1 is MNHNY and CDR2 SVGAGI (reference sequence). CDR3 sequence: CASSYSSIVYEQYF. Written as DNA, the CDR3 is TGTGCCAGCAGTTACTCGAGTATTGTCTACGAGCAGTACTTC.

V and J are TRBV19 and TRBJ2-7; a weak D match, TRBD2 (5 bases). Germline loops: CDR1 LNHDA, CDR2 SQIVND (reference sequence). The CDR3 sequence is 14 residues long. V was trimmed by 3 bases and J by 4 bases, leaving 13 bases between them. CDR3 sequence reads: CASSISAAPYEQYF. CDR3 sequence (DNA): TGTGCCAGTAGTATTTCAGCGGCCCCTTACGAGCAGTACTTC.

This clonotype came up a few times. The rearrangement uses TRBV11-3 and TRBJ2-1; D unresolved. The CDR3 covers 15 residues. CDR1 is SGHNT and CDR2 is YENEEA in the germline V gene. Trimming cost V 1 base and J 0 bases, with 7 bases left between them. CDR3 DNA: TGTGCCAGCAGCTTAGTTGCCGGCTCCTACAATGAGCAGTTCTTC. Its translation: CASSLVAGSYNEQFF.

This clonotype was counted a few times. The chain carries TRBV7-9 and TRBJ2-7; D may be TRBD2 (6 bases). There are 13 residues in the CDR3. Germline values: CDR1 SEHNR, CDR2 FQNEAQ (reference sequence). Trimming left V 2 bases short and J 7 bases short, with 12 bases between. The CDR3 protein is CASSLTTRREQYF. In nucleotides, the CDR3 is TGTGCCAGCAGCTTAACGACTAGGCGGGAGCAGTACTTC.